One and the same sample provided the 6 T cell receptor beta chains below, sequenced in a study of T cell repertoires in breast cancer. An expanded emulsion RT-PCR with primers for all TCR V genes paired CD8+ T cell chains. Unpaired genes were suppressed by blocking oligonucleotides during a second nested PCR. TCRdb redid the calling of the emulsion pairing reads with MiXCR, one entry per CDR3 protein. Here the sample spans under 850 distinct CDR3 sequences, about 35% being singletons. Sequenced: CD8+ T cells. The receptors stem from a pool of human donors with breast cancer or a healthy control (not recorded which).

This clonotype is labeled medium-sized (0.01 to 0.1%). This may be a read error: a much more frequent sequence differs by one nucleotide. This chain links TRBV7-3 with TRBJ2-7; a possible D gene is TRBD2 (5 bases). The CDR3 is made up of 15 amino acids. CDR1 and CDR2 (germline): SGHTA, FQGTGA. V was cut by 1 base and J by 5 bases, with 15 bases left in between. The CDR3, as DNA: TGTGCCAGCAGCTTAAGTTCCGGGATGTGGAACGAGCAGTACTTC. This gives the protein CASSLSSGMWNEQYF. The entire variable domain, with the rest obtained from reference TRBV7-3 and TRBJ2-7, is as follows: GAGVSQTPSNKVTEKGKYVELRCDPISGHTALYWYRQSLGQGPEFLIYFQGTGAADDSGLPNDRFFAVRPEGSVSTLKIQRTERGDSAVYLCASSLSSGMWNEQYFGPGTRLTVT.

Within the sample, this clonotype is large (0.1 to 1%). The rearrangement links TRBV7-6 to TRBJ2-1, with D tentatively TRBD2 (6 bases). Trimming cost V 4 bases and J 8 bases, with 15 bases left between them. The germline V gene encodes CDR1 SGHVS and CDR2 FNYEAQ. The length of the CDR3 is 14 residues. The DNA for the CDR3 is TGTGCCAGCAGCTCGGAGGGCCAGCTTGATGAGCAGTTCTTC. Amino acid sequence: CASSSEGQLDEQFF.

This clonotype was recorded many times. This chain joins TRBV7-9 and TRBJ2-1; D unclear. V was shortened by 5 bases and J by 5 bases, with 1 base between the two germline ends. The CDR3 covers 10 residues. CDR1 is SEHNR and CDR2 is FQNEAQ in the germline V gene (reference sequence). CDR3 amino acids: CASSDNEQFF. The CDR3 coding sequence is TGTGCCAGCAGCGACAATGAGCAGTTCTTC.

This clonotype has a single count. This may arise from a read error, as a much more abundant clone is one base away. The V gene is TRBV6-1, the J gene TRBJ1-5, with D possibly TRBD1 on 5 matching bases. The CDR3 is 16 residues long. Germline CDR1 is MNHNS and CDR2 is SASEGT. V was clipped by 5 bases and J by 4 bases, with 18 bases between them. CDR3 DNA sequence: TGTGCCAGCAGTTCCCACAGGCAATATAGAAATCAGCCCCAGCATTTT. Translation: CASSSHRQYRNQPQHF.

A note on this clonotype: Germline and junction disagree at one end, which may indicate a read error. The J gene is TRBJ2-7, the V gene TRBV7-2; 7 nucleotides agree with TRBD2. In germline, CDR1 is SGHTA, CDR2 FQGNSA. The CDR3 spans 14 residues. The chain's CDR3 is CANSTSEGTYEQYF. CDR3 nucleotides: TGTGCCAACAGCACTAGCGAAGGGACCTACGAGCAGTACTTC.

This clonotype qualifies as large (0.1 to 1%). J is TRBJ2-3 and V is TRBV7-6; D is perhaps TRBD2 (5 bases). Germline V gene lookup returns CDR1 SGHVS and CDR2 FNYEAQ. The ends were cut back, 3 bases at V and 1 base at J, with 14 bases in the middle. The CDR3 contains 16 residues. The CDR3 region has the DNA TGTGCCAGCAGCTTGGCGAGGGCGGATGGCACAGATACGCAGTATTTT. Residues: CASSLARADGTDTQYF.